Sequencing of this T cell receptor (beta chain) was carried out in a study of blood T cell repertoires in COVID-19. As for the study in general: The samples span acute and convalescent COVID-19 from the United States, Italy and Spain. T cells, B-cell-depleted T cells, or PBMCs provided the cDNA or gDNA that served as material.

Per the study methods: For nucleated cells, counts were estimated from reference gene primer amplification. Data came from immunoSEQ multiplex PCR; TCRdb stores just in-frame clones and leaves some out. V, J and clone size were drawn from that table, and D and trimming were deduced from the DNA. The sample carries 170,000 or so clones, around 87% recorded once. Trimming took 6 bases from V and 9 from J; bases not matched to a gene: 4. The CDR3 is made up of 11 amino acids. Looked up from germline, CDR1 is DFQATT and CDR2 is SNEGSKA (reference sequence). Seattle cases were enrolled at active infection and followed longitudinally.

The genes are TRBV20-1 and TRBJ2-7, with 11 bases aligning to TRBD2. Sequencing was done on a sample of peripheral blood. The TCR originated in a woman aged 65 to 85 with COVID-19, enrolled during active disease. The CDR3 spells CSADTSGRQYF. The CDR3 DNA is TGCAGTGCGGATACTAGCGGGAGGCAGTACTTC.